A single sample gave rise to the 30 T cell receptor beta chains below, sequenced in a study of T cell responses to AZD1222 COVID-19 vaccine. The data were produced by immunoSEQ multiplex PCR, yet TCRdb's version contains in-frame clones alone and is incomplete. The table includes about 100,000 clones, around 90% detected once. The sample in question was peripheral blood, obtained on day 0 of MenACWY control vaccination. The receptors were gathered from an adult in good health.

The genes are TRBV5-4 and TRBJ2-1; either TRBD1 or TRBD2 may fit D (5 bases each). This CDR3 contains 13 residues. Deletions cut 2 bases from V and 6 bases from J, with 9 bases between. Germline assignment: CDR1 SGHNT and CDR2 YYREEE (reference sequence). For the CDR3, the DNA is TGTGCCAGCAGCTTTTTTGGGGGCAATGAGCAGTTCTTC. Protein: CASSFFGGNEQFF.

The rearrangement uses TRBV27 and TRBJ1-2; possible D gene TRBD1, 5 bases. Trimming pared 4 bases from V and 1 base from J, leaving 25 bases between. Germline V gives CDR1 MNHEY, CDR2 SMNVEV (reference sequence). The CDR3 is 19 amino acids. CDR3 loop: CASSSSRRASVGDNYGYTF. The CDR3 nucleotides read TGTGCCAGCAGTTCGTCGCGGAGGGCCTCTGTGGGGGATAACTATGGCTACACCTTC.

This CDR3 is CASSSQGSLSGNTIYF. In DNA form, the CDR3 reads TGTGCCAGCAGCTCACAGGGCTCCCTCTCTGGAAACACCATATATTTT. The J gene is TRBJ1-3, the V gene TRBV7-9, with D tentatively TRBD1 (6 bases). Trimming removed 4 bases from V and 0 bases from J, with 13 bases in between. The length of the CDR3 is 16 residues. Germline lookup yields CDR1 SEHNR and CDR2 FQNEAQ (reference sequence).

A single count supports this clone. V usage is TRBV19 and J usage is TRBJ1-2; 7 bases are shared with TRBD1. The germline gives CDR1 LNHDA, CDR2 SQIVND (reference sequence). V shed 11 bases, J shed 5 bases, and the junction held 5 bases outside the gene matches. The CDR3 totals 11 residues. CDR3 amino acids: CAAQGGYGYTF. The CDR3 DNA sequence: TGTGCCGCCCAGGGGGGATATGGCTACACCTTC.

The gene calls are TRBV7-9 and TRBJ2-2; D call uncertain. CDR3 length: 12 amino acids. Trimming removed 2 bases at V and 6 bases at J, with 4 bases between. Germline V gene sequence: CDR1 SEHNR, CDR2 FQNEAQ (reference sequence). CDR3 sequence: CASSLFPGELFF. CDR3 nucleotide sequence: TGTGCCAGCAGCTTATTCCCCGGGGAGCTGTTTTTT.

The V and J genes are TRBV7-2 and TRBJ1-4; D possibly corresponds to TRBD1 (6 bases). The length of the CDR3 is 15 residues. V shed 3 bases and J shed 5 bases, with 13 bases lying between them. The germline CDR1 and CDR2 sequences are SGHTA and FQGNSA. For the CDR3, the DNA is TGTGCCAGCAGCTTCGGACAGCTATCAAATGAAAAACTGTTTTTT. Protein: CASSFGQLSNEKLFF.

This sequence joins TRBV7-9 and TRBJ1-1; D is possibly TRBD1 (6 bases). Germline CDR1 reads SEHNR; CDR2 reads FQNEAQ (reference sequence). The V end lost 8 bases, the J end lost 4 bases, and 14 bases lay between the germline ends. The CDR3 length is 13 residues. In DNA, the CDR3 is TGTGCCAGCTCTATATGGGGGGCCACTGAAGCTTTCTTT. Residues: CASSIWGATEAFF.

This clone was detected only a few times. The chain combines TRBV7-2 with TRBJ1-6; 9 nucleotides line up with TRBD1. Germline V gene data show CDR1 as SGHTA and CDR2 as FQGNSA. The CDR3 loop spans 15 amino acids. Unmatched junction bases numbered 5, after V lost 1 base and J lost 10 bases. The CDR3 protein is CASSLEGQGQSPLHF. For the CDR3, the DNA is TGTGCCAGCAGCTTAGAGGGACAGGGACAGTCACCCCTCCACTTT.

The chain couples TRBV6-5 to TRBJ2-1; either TRBD1 or TRBD2 may fit D (7 bases each). Per germline, CDR1 MNHEY and CDR2 SVGAGI. Trimming shortened V by 7 bases and J by 2 bases, and 15 bases separated the two germline ends. The CDR3 contains 15 residues. CDR3 amino acids: CASTMGGTAYNEQFF. CDR3 in DNA: TGTGCCAGCACCATGGGGGGGACAGCCTACAATGAGCAGTTCTTC.

This clone has only one observation. The chain links TRBV7-2 to TRBJ2-7; the match to TRBD2 covers 10 bases. Trimming at V came to 1 base and at J to 2 bases, leaving 2 bases not matched to a gene. Germline V CDR1 and CDR2: SGHTA, FQGNSA. This CDR3 has 15 residues. CDR3 loop: CASSLELAGPYEQYF. As DNA, the CDR3 is TGTGCCAGCAGCTTAGAACTAGCGGGGCCCTACGAGCAGTACTTC.

The chain carries TRBV9 and TRBJ2-2; D not resolved. The CDR3 totals 14 residues. The germline CDR1 and CDR2 sequences are SGDLS and YYNGEE. V lost 0 bases and J 6 bases, leaving 9 bases between the germline ends. The CDR3 spells CASSVARVAGELFF. The DNA for the CDR3 is TGTGCCAGCAGCGTAGCTCGAGTGGCCGGGGAGCTGTTTTTT.

This clone has a single count. V usage is TRBV6-2 or TRBV6-3 and J usage is TRBJ1-1, with TRBD1 matching 7 bases. V lost 2 bases and J lost 5; bases outside the gene matches: 8. The CDR3 spans 15 residues. The germline V gene has CDR1 MNHEY and CDR2 SVGEGT. CDR3 protein: CASSYKTGIETEAFF. Here the CDR3 DNA reads TGTGCCAGCAGTTACAAGACAGGGATAGAGACTGAAGCTTTCTTT.

The rearrangement links TRBV18 to TRBJ2-3; no clear D gene. Trimming shortened V by 4 bases and J by 2 bases, and 16 bases separated the two germline ends. Germline values: CDR1 KGHSH, CDR2 LQKENI. The CDR3 runs to 16 residues. The CDR3 here is CASSRDGPKVTDTQYF. CDR3 coding DNA: TGTGCCAGCTCACGAGACGGACCTAAGGTCACAGATACGCAGTATTTT.

The V and J genes are TRBV15 and TRBJ2-1; 8 bases agree with TRBD2. In germline, CDR1 is LNHNV, CDR2 YYDKDF (reference sequence). The CDR3 has 16 residues. V lost 1 base and J lost 3; bases outside the gene matches: 5. The CDR3 bases are TGTGCCACCAGCAGAGCAGTTAGCGGGGTCTACAATGAGCAGTTCTTC. As protein: CATSRAVSGVYNEQFF.

CDR3 sequence (DNA): TGTGCCAGCAGTTTGGGGGGGTCGCCCTACGAGCAGTACTTC. It encodes CASSLGGSPYEQYF. The chain has TRBV28 and TRBJ2-7, with 7 bases identical to TRBD2. The germline CDR1 and CDR2 sequences are MDHEN and SYDVKM. This CDR3 is built from 14 residues. V lost 3 bases to trimming and J lost 2 bases; unmatched junction nucleotides: 4.

This chain uses TRBV7-3 with TRBJ1-1; no definite D call. Germline V CDR1 and CDR2: SGHTA, FQGTGA. This CDR3 has 16 residues. V lost 4 bases, J lost 1 base, and 16 bases lay in between. The CDR3 DNA sequence: TGTGCCAGCAGCTCCTTTACGGAAGGGCCGAACACTGAAGCTTTCTTT. This encodes CASSSFTEGPNTEAFF.

This sequence joins TRBV27 and TRBJ1-5; a weak D match, TRBD1 (6 bases). Germline V CDR1 and CDR2: MNHEY, SMNVEV (reference sequence). V was pared by 0 bases and J by 7 bases, with 13 bases between. This CDR3 is built from 15 residues. The chain's CDR3 is CASSLSGQFGQPQHF. DNA of the CDR3: TGTGCCAGCAGTTTATCGGGACAATTTGGCCAGCCCCAGCATTTT.

The rearrangement links TRBV7-9 to TRBJ2-3, with D perhaps TRBD2 (6 bases). Trimming removed 1 base from V and 0 bases from J, with 8 bases in between. Germline V gene data show CDR1 as SEHNR and CDR2 as FQNEAQ (reference sequence). The CDR3 has 15 residues. The DNA of the CDR3 is TGTGCCAGCAGCTTAGGGGGGGTCAGCACAGATACGCAGTATTTT. Its protein is CASSLGGVSTDTQYF.

This rearrangement joins TRBV7-6 to TRBJ1-2; 8 bases fit TRBD1. Trimming cost V 5 bases and J 2 bases; bases outside gene matches: 10. The CDR3 is made up of 16 amino acids. Germline V lookup: CDR1 SGHVS, CDR2 FNYEAQ. CDR3 in DNA: TGTGCCAGCAGCCCCGACCCCGGACAGGGAAACTATGGCTACACCTTC. It encodes CASSPDPGQGNYGYTF. Complete variable domain (other parts from reference TRBV7-6 and TRBJ1-2): GAGVSQSPRYKVTKRGQDVALRCDPISGHVSLYWYRQALGQGPEFLTYFNYEAQQDKSGLPNDRFSAERPEGSISTLTIQRTEQRDSAMYRCASSPDPGQGNYGYTFGSGTRLTVV.

This clone turned up a few times. The rearrangement joins TRBV12-5 to TRBJ1-2, with D unclear. The germline CDR1 and CDR2 sequences are LGHNT and FRNRAP. Trimming pared 2 bases from V and 1 base from J, leaving 14 bases between. The CDR3 spans 16 residues. The CDR3 DNA sequence: TGTGCTAGTGGTTTGAAGCCCCTAGGAATTAACTATGGCTACACCTTC. Protein sequence: CASGLKPLGINYGYTF.

CDR3 sequence (DNA): TGTGCCAGTTGCAGGGGGACGGGCTATGGCTACACCTTC. It yields the protein CASCRGTGYGYTF. The chain recombines TRBV19 with TRBJ1-2; 7 positions match TRBD1. Unmatched junction bases numbered 7, after V lost 8 bases and J lost 4 bases. The V gene's germline CDR1 is LNHDA and CDR2 SQIVND (reference sequence). The CDR3 runs 13 residues.

This clone was detected only a few times. This rearrangement joins TRBV7-2 to TRBJ2-7; D gene uncertain. Trimming left V 4 bases short and J 7 bases short, with 14 bases between. The CDR3 totals 13 residues. CDR1 SGHTA and CDR2 FQGNSA come from the germline V gene. The CDR3 DNA sequence: TGTGCCAGCAGCTCAGAGTGGGTTTCTGAGCAGTACTTC. Its translation: CASSSEWVSEQYF. Filled out from reference TRBV7-2 and TRBJ2-7, the complete variable domain reads GAGVSQSPSNKVTEKGKDVELRCDPISGHTALYWYRQSLGQGLEFLIYFQGNSAPDKSGLPSDRFSAERTGGSVSTLTIQRTQQEDSAVYLCASSSEWVSEQYFGPGTRLTVT.

In this sample, this clone turned up a few times. V gene TRBV5-6 combines with J gene TRBJ2-2; 10 bases align to TRBD2. The germline CDR1 and CDR2 sequences are SGHDT and YYEEEE. Trimming took 3 bases from V and 0 from J; bases not matched to a gene: 2. The CDR3 runs to 16 residues. This chain's CDR3 is CASSSLAGANTGELFF. The DNA of the CDR3 is TGTGCCAGCAGCTCCCTAGCGGGGGCGAACACCGGGGAGCTGTTTTTT.

V is TRBV5-1 and J is TRBJ2-4; D is tentatively TRBD1 or TRBD2 (5 bases each). The CDR3 contains 17 residues. The germline V and J ends were trimmed by 0 bases and 0 bases, with 13 bases remaining between them. Germline assignment: CDR1 SGHRS and CDR2 YFSETQ. The CDR3 spells CASSLVGEGLAKNIQYF. The CDR3 DNA reads TGCGCCAGCAGCTTGGTGGGAGAGGGGTTAGCCAAAAACATTCAGTACTTC.

About this clone: Different DNA sequences within this sample yield the same CDR3. This chain connects TRBV5-1 to TRBJ1-5; weak D call: TRBD1 (5 bases). The germline V gene encodes CDR1 SGHRS and CDR2 YFSETQ. V was pared by 1 base and J by 5 bases, with 7 bases between. This CDR3 region has 13 residues. The chain's CDR3 is CASSLRGDQPQHF. As DNA, the CDR3 is TGCGCCAGCAGCTTGAGGGGTGATCAGCCCCAGCATTTT.

Regarding this clone: Other nucleotide sequences from this sample produce the same CDR3. The CDR3 DNA reads as TGTGCCAGCAGCTTGCAGGGGGTTAACTATGGCTACACCTTC. Residues: CASSLQGVNYGYTF. The rearrangement uses TRBV5-4 and TRBJ1-2; the match to TRBD1 covers 7 bases. Germline-derived CDR1 and CDR2 are SGHNT and YYREEE (reference sequence). The CDR3 runs 14 residues. The trim removed 1 base at V and 1 base at J, leaving 1 base unmatched.

The V and J genes are TRBV2 and TRBJ1-2, with 7 bases that match TRBD1. The V gene's germline CDR1 is SNHLY and CDR2 FYNNEI. The V and J ends lost 2 bases and 2 bases, in that order; junction bases with no gene match: 8. CDR3 size: 16 residues. CDR3 region: CASSEMGTGANYGYTF. The CDR3 coding sequence is TGTGCCAGCAGTGAAATGGGAACAGGGGCCAACTATGGCTACACCTTC.

The CDR3 bases are TGTGCCAGCAGCCAAGGGCTCACAGGGAACACTGAAGCTTTCTTT. The encoded protein is CASSQGLTGNTEAFF. This sequence joins TRBV14 and TRBJ1-1; a weak D match, TRBD1 (5 bases). The CDR3 covers 15 residues. CDR1 SGHDN and CDR2 FVKESK come from the germline V gene. V dropped 1 base and J dropped 1 base, with 10 bases sitting between them.

The V and J genes are TRBV7-2 and TRBJ1-4; no firm D call. From germline, CDR1 is SGHTA and CDR2 FQGNSA. Trimming stripped 1 base from V and 0 bases from J, with 15 bases between. CDR3 length: 18 residues. In DNA, the CDR3 is TGTGCCAGCAGCTTAGGATGGGCCACTACAGCAACTAATGAAAAACTGTTTTTT. It encodes CASSLGWATTATNEKLFF.

This clone was counted a few times. The sample holds other DNA sequences that translate to the same CDR3. The chain combines TRBV7-8 with TRBJ1-5; D gene ambiguous. CDR1 and CDR2 from the germline V gene are SGHVS and FQNEAQ. The ends were cut back, 2 bases at V and 3 bases at J, with 8 bases in the middle. CDR3 length equals 14 residues. CDR3 protein: CASSLYGSNQPQHF. CDR3 DNA sequence: TGTGCCAGCAGCTTATACGGGTCCAATCAGCCCCAGCATTTT.